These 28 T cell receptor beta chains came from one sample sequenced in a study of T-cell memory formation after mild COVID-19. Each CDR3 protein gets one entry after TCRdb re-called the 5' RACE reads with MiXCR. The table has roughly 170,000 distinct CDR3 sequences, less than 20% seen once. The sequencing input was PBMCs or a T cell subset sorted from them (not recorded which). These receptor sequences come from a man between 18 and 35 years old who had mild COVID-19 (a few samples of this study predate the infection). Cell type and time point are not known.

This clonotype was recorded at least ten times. Here the CDR3 reads CASSLPPSGVETQYF. The DNA for the CDR3 is TGTGCCAGCAGCTTACCCCCGTCGGGGGTAGAGACCCAGTACTTC. This rearrangement joins TRBV7-2 to TRBJ2-5; D perhaps matches TRBD2 (6 bases). Germline V lookup: CDR1 SGHTA, CDR2 FQGNSA. The ends were cut back, 2 bases at V and 4 bases at J, with 14 bases in the middle. The CDR3 runs to 15 residues.

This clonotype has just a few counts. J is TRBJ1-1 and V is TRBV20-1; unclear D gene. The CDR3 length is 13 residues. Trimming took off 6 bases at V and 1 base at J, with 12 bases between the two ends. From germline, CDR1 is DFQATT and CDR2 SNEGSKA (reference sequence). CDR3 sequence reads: CSASRVPNTEAFF. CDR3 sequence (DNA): TGCAGTGCCTCGAGGGTACCGAACACTGAAGCTTTCTTT.

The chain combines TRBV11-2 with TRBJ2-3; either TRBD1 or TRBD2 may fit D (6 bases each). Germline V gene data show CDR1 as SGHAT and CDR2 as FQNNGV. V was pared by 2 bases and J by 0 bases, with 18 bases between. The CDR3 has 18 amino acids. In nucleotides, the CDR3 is TGTGCCAGCAGCTTAAGGGGGATGGGTAGCGGAAGCACAGATACGCAGTATTTT. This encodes CASSLRGMGSGSTDTQYF.

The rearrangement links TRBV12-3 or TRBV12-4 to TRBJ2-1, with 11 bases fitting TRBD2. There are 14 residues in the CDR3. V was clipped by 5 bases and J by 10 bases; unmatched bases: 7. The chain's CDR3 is CASSAKTSGAEQFF. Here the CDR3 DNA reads TGTGCCAGCAGTGCGAAGACTAGCGGGGCAGAGCAGTTCTTC.

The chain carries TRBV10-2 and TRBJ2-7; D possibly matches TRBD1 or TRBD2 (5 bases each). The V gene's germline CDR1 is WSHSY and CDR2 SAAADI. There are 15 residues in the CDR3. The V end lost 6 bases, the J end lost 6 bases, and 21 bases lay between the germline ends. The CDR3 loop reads CASSHGTSRVAEQYV. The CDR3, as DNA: TGCGCCAGCAGCCACGGGACCTCCCGGGTCGCCGAGCAGTACGTC.

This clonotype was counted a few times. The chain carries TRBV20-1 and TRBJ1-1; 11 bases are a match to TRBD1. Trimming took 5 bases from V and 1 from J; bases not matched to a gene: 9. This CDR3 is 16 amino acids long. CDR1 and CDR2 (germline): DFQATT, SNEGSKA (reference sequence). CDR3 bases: TGCAGTGCTCCAGAGGGGACAGGGGGTAAGAACACTGAAGCTTTCTTT. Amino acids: CSAPEGTGGKNTEAFF.

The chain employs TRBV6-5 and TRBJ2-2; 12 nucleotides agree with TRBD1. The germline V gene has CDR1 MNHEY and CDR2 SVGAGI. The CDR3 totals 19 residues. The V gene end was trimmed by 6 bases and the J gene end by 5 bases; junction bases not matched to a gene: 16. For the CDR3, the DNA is TGTGCCAGCAGGCGCGGGACAGGGGGCCGGACAGGTGGGACCGGGGAGCTGTTTTTT. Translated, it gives CASRRGTGGRTGGTGELFF.

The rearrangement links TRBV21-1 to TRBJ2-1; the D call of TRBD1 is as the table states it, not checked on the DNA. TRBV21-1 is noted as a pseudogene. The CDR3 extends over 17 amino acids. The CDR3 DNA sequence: TGTGCCAGCAGCAAAGCGGGAGGACAAGGCCGGGGCAATGAGCAGTTCTTC. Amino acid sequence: CASSKAGGQGRGNEQFF.

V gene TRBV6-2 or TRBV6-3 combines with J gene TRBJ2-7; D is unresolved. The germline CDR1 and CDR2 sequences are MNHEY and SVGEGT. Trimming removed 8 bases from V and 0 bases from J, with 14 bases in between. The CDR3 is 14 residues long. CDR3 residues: CASGPRPVSYEQYF. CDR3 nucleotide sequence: TGTGCCAGCGGTCCTCGGCCAGTCTCCTACGAGCAGTACTTC.

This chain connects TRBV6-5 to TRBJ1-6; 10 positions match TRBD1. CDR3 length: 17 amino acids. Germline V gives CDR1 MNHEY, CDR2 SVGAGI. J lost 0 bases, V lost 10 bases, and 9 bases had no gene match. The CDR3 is CATQGTGASSYNSPLHF. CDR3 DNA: TGTGCCACCCAAGGGACAGGGGCCAGCTCCTATAATTCACCCCTCCACTTT.

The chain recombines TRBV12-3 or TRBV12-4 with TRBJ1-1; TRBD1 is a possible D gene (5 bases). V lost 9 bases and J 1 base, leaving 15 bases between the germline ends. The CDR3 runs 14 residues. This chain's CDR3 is CASYSPRGNTEAFF. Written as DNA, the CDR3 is TGTGCCAGTTATAGCCCTAGGGGGAACACTGAAGCTTTCTTT.

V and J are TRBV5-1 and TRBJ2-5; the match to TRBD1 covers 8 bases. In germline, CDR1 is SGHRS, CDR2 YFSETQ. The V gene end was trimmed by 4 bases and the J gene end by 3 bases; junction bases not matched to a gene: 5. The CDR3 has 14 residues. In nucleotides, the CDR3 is TGCGCCAGCAGCCACGGACAGGGAGAAGAGACCCAGTACTTC. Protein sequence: CASSHGQGEETQYF.

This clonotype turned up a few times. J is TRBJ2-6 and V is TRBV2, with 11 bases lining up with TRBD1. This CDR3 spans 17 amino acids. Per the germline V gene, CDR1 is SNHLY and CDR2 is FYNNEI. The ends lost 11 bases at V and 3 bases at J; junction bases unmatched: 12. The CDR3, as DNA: TGTGCCGGCCAAGGACAGGGGGCTTCCTTTGGGGCCAACGTCCTGACTTTC. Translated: CAGQGQGASFGANVLTF.

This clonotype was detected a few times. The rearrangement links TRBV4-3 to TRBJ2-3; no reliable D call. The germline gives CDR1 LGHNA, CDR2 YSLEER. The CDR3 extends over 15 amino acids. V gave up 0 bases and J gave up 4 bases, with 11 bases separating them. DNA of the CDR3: TGCGCCAGCAGCCAAGATCCGGACGGCTCAGATACGCAGTATTTT. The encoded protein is CASSQDPDGSDTQYF.

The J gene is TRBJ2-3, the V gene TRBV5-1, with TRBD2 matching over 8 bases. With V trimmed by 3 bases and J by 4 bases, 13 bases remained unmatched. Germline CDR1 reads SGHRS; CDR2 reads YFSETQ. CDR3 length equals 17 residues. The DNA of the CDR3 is TGCGCCAGCAGCTCGAGGCCTCCGGGGGGGGCATCAGATACGCAGTATTTT. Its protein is CASSSRPPGGASDTQYF.

The CDR3 DNA reads as TGCAGCGTTGCATCGTCTAATGTAGGCACTGAAGCTTTCTTT. It translates to CSVASSNVGTEAFF. The chain uses TRBV29-1 and TRBJ1-1; no definite D call. Trimming removed 4 bases from V and 4 bases from J, with 16 bases in between. CDR1 and CDR2 (germline): SQVTM, ANQGSEA. The CDR3 has 14 residues. Filled out from reference TRBV29-1 and TRBJ1-1, the complete variable domain reads SAVISQKPSRDICQRGTSLTIQCQVDSQVTMMFWYRQQPGQSLTLIATANQGSEATYESGFVIDKFPISRPNLTFSTLTVSNMSPEDSSIYLCSVASSNVGTEAFFGQGTRLTVV.

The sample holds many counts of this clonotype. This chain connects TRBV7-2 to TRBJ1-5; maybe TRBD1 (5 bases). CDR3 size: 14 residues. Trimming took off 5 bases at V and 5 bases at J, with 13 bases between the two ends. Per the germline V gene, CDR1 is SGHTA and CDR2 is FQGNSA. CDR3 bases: TGTGCCAGCAGCGTAGGGGCGGGGGATCAGCCCCAGCATTTT. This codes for CASSVGAGDQPQHF.

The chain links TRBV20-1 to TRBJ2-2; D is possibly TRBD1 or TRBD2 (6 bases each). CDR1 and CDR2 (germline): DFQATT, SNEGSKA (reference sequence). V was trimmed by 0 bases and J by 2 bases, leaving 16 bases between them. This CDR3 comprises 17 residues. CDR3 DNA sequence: TGCAGTGCTAGAGAAGCATTTAAGGGGGGTAACACCGGGGAGCTGTTTTTT. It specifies CSAREAFKGGNTGELFF.

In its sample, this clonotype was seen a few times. CDR3 nucleotide sequence: TGTGCCAGCAGTACCCCCAGGGGTAGCGCCCCCCATTTAGTTGGGCAGTACGTC. Translated: CASSTPRGSAPHLVGQYV. This chain connects TRBV28 to TRBJ2-7, with D perhaps TRBD1 (6 bases). This CDR3 is 18 amino acids long. V lost 5 bases to trimming and J lost 9 bases, with 32 bases between them. CDR1 MDHEN and CDR2 SYDVKM come from the germline V gene.

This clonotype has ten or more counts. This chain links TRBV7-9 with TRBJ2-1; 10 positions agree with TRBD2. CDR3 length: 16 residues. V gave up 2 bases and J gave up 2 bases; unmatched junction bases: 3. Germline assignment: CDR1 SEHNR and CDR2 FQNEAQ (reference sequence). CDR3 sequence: CASSLSLAGAYNEQFF. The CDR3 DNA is TGTGCCAGCAGCTTAAGCCTAGCGGGGGCCTACAATGAGCAGTTCTTC. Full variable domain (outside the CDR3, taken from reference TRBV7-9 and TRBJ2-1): DTGVSQNPRHKITKRGQNVTFRCDPISEHNRLYWYRQTLGQGPEFLTYFQNEAQLEKSRLLSDRFSAERPKGSFSTLEIQRTEQGDSAMYLCASSLSLAGAYNEQFFGPGTRLTVL.

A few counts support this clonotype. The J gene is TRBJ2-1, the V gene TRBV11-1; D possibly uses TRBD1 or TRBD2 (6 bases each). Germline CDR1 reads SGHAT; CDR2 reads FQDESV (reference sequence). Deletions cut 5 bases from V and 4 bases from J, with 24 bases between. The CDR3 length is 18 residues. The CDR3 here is CASSPWRGSRISYNEQFF. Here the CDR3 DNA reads TGTGCCAGCAGCCCTTGGAGGGGGTCCAGGATATCATACAATGAGCAGTTCTTC.

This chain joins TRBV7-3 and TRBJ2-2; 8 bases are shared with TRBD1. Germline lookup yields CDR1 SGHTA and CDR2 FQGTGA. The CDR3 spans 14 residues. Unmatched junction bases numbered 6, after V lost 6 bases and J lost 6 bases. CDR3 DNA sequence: TGTGCCAGCAGTAGGACAGGGATCCCCGGGGAGCTGTTTTTT. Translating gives CASSRTGIPGELFF. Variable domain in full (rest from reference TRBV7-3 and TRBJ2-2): GAGVSQTPSNKVTEKGKYVELRCDPISGHTALYWYRQSLGQGPEFLIYFQGTGAADDSGLPNDRFFAVRPEGSVSTLKIQRTERGDSAVYLCASSRTGIPGELFFGEGSRLTVL.

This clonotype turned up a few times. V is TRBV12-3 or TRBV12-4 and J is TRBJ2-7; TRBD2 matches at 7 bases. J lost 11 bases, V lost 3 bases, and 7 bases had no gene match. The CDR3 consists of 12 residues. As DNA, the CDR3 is TGTGCCAGCAGTTTGGGGCGGGGGAAGAAGTACTTC. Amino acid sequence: CASSLGRGKKYF.

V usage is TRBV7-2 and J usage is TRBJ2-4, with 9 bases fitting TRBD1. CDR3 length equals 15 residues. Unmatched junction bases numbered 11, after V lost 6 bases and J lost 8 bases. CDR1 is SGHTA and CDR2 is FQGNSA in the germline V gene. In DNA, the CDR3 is TGTGCCAGCAGTCGAGATCCGGGACAGGGAGACATTCAGTACTTC. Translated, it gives CASSRDPGQGDIQYF. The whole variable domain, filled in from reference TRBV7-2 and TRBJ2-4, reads GAGVSQSPSNKVTEKGKDVELRCDPISGHTALYWYRQSLGQGLEFLIYFQGNSAPDKSGLPSDRFSAERTGGSVSTLTIQRTQQEDSAVYLCASSRDPGQGDIQYFGAGTRLSVL.

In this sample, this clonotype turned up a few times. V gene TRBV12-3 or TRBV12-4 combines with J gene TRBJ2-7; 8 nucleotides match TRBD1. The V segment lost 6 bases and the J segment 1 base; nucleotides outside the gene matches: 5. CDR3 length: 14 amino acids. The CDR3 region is CASRARQGSYEQYF. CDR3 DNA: TGTGCCAGCAGGGCCCGACAGGGGTCCTACGAGCAGTACTTC.

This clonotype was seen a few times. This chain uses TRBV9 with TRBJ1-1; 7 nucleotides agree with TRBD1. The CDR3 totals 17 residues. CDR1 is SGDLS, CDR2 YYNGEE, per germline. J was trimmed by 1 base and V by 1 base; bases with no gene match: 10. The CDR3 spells CASSVRAQGGANTEAFF. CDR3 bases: TGTGCCAGCAGCGTAAGGGCTCAGGGGGGGGCGAACACTGAAGCTTTCTTT.

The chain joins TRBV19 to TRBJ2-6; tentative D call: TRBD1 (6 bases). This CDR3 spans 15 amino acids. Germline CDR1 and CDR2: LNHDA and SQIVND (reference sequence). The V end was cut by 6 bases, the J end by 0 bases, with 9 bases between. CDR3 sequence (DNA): TGTGCCAGTAGGCCAGGGGACTCTGGGGCCAACGTCCTGACTTTC. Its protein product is CASRPGDSGANVLTF.

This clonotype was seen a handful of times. CDR3 nucleotides: TGTGCCAGCAGCAGCCGGCGGGGGAACACAGATACGCAGTATTTT. It encodes CASSSRRGNTDTQYF. The chain employs TRBV7-2 and TRBJ2-3, with 7 nucleotides matching TRBD2. This CDR3 has 15 residues. Germline CDR1 is SGHTA and CDR2 is FQGNSA. Trimming at V came to 5 bases and at J to 2 bases, leaving 7 bases not matched to a gene. Using reference TRBV7-2 and TRBJ2-3 for the parts outside the CDR3, the full variable domain is GAGVSQSPSNKVTEKGKDVELRCDPISGHTALYWYRQSLGQGLEFLIYFQGNSAPDKSGLPSDRFSAERTGGSVSTLTIQRTQQEDSAVYLCASSSRRGNTDTQYFGPGTRLTVL.